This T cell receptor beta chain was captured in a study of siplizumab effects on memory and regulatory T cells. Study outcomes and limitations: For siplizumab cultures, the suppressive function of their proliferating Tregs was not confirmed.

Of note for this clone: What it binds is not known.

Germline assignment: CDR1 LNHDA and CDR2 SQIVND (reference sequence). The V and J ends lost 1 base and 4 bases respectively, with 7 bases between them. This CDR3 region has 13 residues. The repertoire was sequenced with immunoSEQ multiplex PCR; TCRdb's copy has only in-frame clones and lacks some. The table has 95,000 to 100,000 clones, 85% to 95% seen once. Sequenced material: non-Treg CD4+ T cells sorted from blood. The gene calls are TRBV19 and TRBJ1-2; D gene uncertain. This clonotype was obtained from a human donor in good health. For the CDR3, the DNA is TGTGCCAGTAGTATAGCCGTCTCCTATGGCTACACCTTC. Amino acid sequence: CASSIAVSYGYTF.